These 6 T cell receptor beta chains share one sample of origin, sequenced in a study of immune evolution from preneoplasia to lung adenocarcinoma. The table came from immunoSEQ multiplex PCR; TCRdb's copy has only in-frame clones and leaves some out. The data contain 25,000 or so clones, approximately 74% of them singletons. Sequenced sample: FFPE invasive lung adenocarcinoma tissue. Receptor source: a person between 55 and 69 years old with invasive lung adenocarcinoma. Some clones in this sample may be carry-over from other donors' samples.

The J gene is TRBJ2-1, the V gene TRBV4-1, with 8 bases identical to TRBD2. Unmatched junction bases numbered 0, after V lost 1 base and J lost 1 base. The CDR3 runs to 15 residues. Germline V gene sequence: CDR1 MGHRA, CDR2 YSYEKL. Written as DNA, the CDR3 is TGCGCCAGCAGCCAAGGACTAGCGTCCTACAATGAGCAGTTCTTC. This sequence encodes CASSQGLASYNEQFF.

V usage is TRBV7-2 and J usage is TRBJ2-7; 7 bases map to TRBD2. Germline CDR1 SGHTA, CDR2 FQGNSA. CDR3 length equals 16 residues. V shed 2 bases, J shed 3 bases, and the junction held 10 bases outside the gene matches. This CDR3 is CASSLLPGTNNYEQYF. The DNA of the CDR3 is TGTGCCAGCAGCTTATTGCCCGGGACTAACAACTACGAGCAGTACTTC.

This clone was picked up one time. The rearrangement joins TRBV19 to TRBJ2-1, with D perhaps matching TRBD1 or TRBD2 (5 bases each). This CDR3 is built from 15 residues. V dropped 0 bases and J dropped 8 bases, with 14 bases sitting between them. Germline assignment: CDR1 LNHDA and CDR2 SQIVND (reference sequence). This CDR3 reads CASSIEGPDGDEQFF. The CDR3 nucleotides are TGTGCCAGTAGTATAGAGGGACCCGATGGCGATGAGCAGTTCTTC.

The chain carries TRBV6-6 and TRBJ2-3, with D perhaps TRBD1 or TRBD2 (5 bases each). CDR1 and CDR2 from the germline V gene are MNHNY and SVGAGI (reference sequence). This CDR3 is built from 14 residues. Trimming removed 2 bases from V and 4 bases from J, with 10 bases in between. The CDR3 spells CASSYKGSADTQYF. As DNA, the CDR3 is TGTGCCAGCAGTTACAAGGGGAGTGCAGATACGCAGTATTTT.

The chain couples TRBV5-4 to TRBJ1-1; TRBD1 matches 7 bases. Per the germline V gene, CDR1 is SGHNT and CDR2 is YYREEE (reference sequence). The CDR3 loop spans 16 amino acids. The V gene end was trimmed by 3 bases and the J gene end by 0 bases; junction bases not matched to a gene: 8. The DNA of the CDR3 is TGTGCCAGCAGCTGGGGGGACAGAGACATGAACACTGAAGCTTTCTTT. Protein sequence: CASSWGDRDMNTEAFF.

The V gene is TRBV6-6, the J gene TRBJ1-6; D may be TRBD1 (5 bases). CDR3 size: 15 residues. Germline V gives CDR1 MNHNY, CDR2 SVGAGI (reference sequence). The V and J ends lost 6 bases and 6 bases respectively, with 15 bases between them. The CDR3 loop reads CASRQDSTSNSPLHF. DNA of the CDR3: TGTGCCAGCAGACAGGATTCCACATCTAATTCACCCCTCCACTTT.